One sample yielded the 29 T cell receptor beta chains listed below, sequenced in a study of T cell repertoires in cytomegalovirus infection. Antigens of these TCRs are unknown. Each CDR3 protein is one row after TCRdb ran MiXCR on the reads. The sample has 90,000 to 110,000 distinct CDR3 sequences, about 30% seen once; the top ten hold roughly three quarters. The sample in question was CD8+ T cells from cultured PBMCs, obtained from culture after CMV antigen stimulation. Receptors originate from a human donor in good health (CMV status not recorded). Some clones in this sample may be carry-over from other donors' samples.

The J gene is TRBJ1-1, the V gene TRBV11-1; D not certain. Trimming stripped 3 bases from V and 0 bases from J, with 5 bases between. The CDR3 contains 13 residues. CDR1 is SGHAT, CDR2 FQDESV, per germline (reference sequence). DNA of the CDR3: TGTGCCAGCAGCTTGGAGATGAACACTGAAGCTTTCTTT. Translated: CASSLEMNTEAFF.

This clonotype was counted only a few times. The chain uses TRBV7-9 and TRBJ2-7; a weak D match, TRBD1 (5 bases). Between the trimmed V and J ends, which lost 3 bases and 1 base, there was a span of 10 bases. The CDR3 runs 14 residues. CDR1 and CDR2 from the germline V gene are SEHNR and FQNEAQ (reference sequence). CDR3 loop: CASSFVGPSYEQYF. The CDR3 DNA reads TGTGCCAGCAGCTTCGTGGGGCCTTCCTACGAGCAGTACTTC.

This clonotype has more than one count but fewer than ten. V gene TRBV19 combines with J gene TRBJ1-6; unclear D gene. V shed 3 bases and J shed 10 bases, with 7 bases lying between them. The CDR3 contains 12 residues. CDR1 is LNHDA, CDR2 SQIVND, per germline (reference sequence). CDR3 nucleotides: TGTGCCAGTAGTATCGATGGGTCACCCCTCCACTTT. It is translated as CASSIDGSPLHF.

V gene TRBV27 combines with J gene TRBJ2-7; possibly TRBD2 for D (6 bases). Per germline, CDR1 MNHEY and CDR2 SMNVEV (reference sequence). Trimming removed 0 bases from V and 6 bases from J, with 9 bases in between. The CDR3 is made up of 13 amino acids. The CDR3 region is CASSLSRGSEQYF. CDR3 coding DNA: TGTGCCAGCAGTTTATCGCGGGGATCCGAGCAGTACTTC.

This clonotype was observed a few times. The CDR3 is CASSDSQETYEQYF. DNA of the CDR3: TGTGCCAGCAGCGACTCCCAGGAAACCTACGAGCAGTACTTC. The chain joins TRBV7-9 to TRBJ2-7; D is uncertain. The CDR3 length is 14 residues. CDR1 and CDR2 from the germline V gene are SEHNR and FQNEAQ (reference sequence). Trimming removed 5 bases at V and 2 bases at J, with 13 bases between.

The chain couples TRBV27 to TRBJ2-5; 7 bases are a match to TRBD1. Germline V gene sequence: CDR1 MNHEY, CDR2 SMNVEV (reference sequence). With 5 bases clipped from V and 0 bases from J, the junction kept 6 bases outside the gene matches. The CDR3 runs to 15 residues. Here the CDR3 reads CASSALTGYQETQYF. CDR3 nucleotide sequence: TGTGCCAGCAGTGCCCTGACAGGGTACCAAGAGACCCAGTACTTC.

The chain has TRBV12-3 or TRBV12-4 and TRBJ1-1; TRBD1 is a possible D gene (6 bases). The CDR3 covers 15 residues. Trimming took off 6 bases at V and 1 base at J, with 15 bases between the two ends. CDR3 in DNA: TGTGCCAGCAGGCCACCGGAGGGGGGGAACACTGAAGCTTTCTTT. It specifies CASRPPEGGNTEAFF.

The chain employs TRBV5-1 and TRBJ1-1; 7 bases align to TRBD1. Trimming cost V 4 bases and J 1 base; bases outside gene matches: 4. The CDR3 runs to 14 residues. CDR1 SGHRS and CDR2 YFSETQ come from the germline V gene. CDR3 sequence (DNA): TGCGCCAGCAGCCCGGGACAGCAGAACACTGAAGCTTTCTTT. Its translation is CASSPGQQNTEAFF.

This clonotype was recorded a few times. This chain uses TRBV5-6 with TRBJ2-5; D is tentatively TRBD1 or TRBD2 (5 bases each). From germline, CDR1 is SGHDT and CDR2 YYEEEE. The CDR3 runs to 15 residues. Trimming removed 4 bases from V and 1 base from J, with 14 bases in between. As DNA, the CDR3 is TGTGCCAGCAGCGGCAAGACCGGGACCCAAGAGACCCAGTACTTC. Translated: CASSGKTGTQETQYF.

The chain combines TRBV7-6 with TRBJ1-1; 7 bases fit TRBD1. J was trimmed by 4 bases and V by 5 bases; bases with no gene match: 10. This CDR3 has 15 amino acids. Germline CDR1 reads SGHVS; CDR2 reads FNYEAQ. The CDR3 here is CASSTLGGGGTEAFF. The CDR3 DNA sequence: TGTGCCAGCAGCACACTAGGAGGGGGCGGCACTGAAGCTTTCTTT. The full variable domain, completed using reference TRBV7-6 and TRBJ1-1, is GAGVSQSPRYKVTKRGQDVALRCDPISGHVSLYWYRQALGQGPEFLTYFNYEAQQDKSGLPNDRFSAERPEGSISTLTIQRTEQRDSAMYRCASSTLGGGGTEAFFGQGTRLTVV.

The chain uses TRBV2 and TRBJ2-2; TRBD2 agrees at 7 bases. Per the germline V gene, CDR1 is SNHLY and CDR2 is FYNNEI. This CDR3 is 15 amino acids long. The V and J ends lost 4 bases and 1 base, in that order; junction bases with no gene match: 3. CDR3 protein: CASSAREGNTGELFF. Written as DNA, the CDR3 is TGTGCCAGCAGTGCAAGGGAGGGGAACACCGGGGAGCTGTTTTTT.

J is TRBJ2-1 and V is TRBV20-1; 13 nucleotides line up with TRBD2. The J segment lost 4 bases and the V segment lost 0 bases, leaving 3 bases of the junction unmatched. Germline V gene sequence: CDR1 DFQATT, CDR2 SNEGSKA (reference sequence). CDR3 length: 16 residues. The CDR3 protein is CSARDLLAGGYNEQFF. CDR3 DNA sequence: TGCAGTGCTAGAGACCTACTAGCGGGGGGGTACAATGAGCAGTTCTTC.

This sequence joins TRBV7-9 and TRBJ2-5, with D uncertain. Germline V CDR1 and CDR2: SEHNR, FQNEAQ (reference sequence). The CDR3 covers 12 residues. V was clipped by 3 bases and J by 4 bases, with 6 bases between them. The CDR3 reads CASSFGSETQYF. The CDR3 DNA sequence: TGTGCCAGCAGCTTTGGGTCAGAGACCCAGTACTTC.

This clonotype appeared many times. CDR3 nucleotides: TGTGCCAGCAGTTTAATGAACACTGAAGCTTTCTTT. It yields the protein CASSLMNTEAFF. The chain combines TRBV12-3 or TRBV12-4 with TRBJ1-1, with D hard to call. The CDR3 runs to 12 residues. Between the trimmed V and J ends, which lost 2 bases and 0 bases, there was a span of 1 base.

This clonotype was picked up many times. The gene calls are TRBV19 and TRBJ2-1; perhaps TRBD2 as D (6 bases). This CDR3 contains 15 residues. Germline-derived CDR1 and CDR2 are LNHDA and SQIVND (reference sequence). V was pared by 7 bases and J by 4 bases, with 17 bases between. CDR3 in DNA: TGTGCCAGTACTCGCCTGTGGGGGGAGTACAATGAGCAGTTCTTC. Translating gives CASTRLWGEYNEQFF.

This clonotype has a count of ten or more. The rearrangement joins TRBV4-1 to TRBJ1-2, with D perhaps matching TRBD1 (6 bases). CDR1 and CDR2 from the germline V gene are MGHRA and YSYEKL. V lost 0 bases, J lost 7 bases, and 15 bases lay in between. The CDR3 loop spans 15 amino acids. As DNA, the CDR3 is TGCGCCAGCAGCCAAGAGGGAGGACAGAGTCTTGGCTACACCTTC. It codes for CASSQEGGQSLGYTF.

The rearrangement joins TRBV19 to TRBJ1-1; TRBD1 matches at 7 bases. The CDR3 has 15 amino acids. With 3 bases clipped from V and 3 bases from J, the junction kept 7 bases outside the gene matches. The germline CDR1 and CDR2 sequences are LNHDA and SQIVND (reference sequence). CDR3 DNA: TGTGCCAGTAGTATTGGGAGACAGGGAGACACTGAAGCTTTCTTT. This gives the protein CASSIGRQGDTEAFF.

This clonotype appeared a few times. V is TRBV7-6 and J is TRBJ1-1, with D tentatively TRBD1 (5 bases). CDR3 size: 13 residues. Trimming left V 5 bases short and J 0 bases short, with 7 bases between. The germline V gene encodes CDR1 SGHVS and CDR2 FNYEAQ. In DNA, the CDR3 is TGTGCCAGCAGCGCGACAGTGAACACTGAAGCTTTCTTT. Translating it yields CASSATVNTEAFF.

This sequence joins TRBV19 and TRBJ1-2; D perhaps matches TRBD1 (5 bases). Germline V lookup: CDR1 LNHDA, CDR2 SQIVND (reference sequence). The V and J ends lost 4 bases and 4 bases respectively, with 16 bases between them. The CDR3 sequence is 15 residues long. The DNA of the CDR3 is TGTGCCAGTAGTACGGGACTGGACATAAGCTATGGCTACACCTTC. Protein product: CASSTGLDISYGYTF. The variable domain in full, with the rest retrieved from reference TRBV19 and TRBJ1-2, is DGGITQSPKYLFRKEGQNVTLSCEQNLNHDAMYWYRQDPGQGLRLIYYSQIVNDFQKGDIAEGYSVSREKKESFPLTVTSAQKNPTAFYLCASSTGLDISYGYTFGSGTRLTVV.

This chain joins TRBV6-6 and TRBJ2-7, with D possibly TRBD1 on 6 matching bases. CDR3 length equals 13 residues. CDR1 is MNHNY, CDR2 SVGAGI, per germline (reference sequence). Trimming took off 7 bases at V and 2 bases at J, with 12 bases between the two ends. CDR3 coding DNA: TGTGCCAGCAACCAGGACAGACCCTACGAGCAGTACTTC. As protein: CASNQDRPYEQYF.

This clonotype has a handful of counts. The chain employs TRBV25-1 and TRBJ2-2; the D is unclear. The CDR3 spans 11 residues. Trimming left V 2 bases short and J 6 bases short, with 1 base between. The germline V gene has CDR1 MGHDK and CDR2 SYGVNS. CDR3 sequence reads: CASSEAGELFF. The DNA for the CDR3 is TGTGCCAGCAGTGAAGCCGGGGAGCTGTTTTTT.

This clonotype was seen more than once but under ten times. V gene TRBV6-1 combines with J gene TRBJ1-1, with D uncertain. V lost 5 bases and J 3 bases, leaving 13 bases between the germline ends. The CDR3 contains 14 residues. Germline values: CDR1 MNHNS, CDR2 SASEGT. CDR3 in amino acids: CASSFRTGYTEAFF. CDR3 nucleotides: TGTGCCAGCAGTTTCCGGACCGGTTACACTGAAGCTTTCTTT.

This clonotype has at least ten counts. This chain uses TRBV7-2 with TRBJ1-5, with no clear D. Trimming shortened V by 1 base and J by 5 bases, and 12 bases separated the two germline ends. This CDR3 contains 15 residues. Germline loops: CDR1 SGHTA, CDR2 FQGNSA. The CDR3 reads CASSLVPGSHQPQHF. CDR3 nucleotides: TGTGCCAGCAGCTTAGTCCCGGGGTCCCATCAGCCCCAGCATTTT.

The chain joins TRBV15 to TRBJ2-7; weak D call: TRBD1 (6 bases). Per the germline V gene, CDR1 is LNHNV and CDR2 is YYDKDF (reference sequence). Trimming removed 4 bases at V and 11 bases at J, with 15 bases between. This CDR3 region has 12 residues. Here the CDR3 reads CATSIPGTIKYF. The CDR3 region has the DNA TGTGCCACCAGCATTCCCGGGACAATCAAGTACTTC.

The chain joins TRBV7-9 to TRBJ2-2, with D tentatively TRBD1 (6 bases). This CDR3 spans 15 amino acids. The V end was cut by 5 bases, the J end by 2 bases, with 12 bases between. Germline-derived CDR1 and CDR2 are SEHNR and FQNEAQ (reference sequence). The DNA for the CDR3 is TGTGCCAGCAGCCCTTCCGGGACAAACACCGGGGAGCTGTTTTTT. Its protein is CASSPSGTNTGELFF.

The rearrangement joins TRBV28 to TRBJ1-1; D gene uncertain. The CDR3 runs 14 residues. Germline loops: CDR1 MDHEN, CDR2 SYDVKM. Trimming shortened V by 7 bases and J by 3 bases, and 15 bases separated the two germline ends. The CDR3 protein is CASTFLGIHTEAFF. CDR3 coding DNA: TGTGCCAGCACCTTCTTGGGCATCCACACTGAAGCTTTCTTT.

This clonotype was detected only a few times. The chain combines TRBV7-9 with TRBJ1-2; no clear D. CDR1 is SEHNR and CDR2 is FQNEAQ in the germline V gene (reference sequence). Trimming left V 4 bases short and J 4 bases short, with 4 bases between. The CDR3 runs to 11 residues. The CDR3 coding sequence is TGTGCCAGCAGCTATTCCTATGGCTACACCTTC. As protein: CASSYSYGYTF.

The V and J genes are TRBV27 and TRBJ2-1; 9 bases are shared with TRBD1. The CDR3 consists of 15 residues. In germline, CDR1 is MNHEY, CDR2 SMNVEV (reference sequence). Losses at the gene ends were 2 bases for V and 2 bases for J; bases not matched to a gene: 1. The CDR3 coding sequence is TGTGCCAGCAGTTTAGGGACAGGGACCTACAATGAGCAGTTCTTC. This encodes CASSLGTGTYNEQFF.

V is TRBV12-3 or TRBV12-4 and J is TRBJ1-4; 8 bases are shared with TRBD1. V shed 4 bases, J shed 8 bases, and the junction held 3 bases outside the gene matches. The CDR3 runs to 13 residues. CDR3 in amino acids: CASSSRGQEKLFF. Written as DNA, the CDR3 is TGTGCCAGCAGTTCCAGGGGGCAGGAAAAACTGTTTTTT.